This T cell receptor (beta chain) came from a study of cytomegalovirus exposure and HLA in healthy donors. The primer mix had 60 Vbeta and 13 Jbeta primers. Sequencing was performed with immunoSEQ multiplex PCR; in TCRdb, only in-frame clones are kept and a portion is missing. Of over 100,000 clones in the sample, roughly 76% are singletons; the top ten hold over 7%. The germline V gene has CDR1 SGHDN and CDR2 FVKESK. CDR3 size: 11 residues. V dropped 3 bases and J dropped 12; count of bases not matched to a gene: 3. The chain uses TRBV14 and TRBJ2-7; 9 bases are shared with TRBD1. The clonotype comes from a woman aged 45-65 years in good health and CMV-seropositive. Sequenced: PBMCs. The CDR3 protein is CASSHGTGSYF. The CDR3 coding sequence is TGTGCCAGCAGCCACGGGACAGGGTCGTACTTC. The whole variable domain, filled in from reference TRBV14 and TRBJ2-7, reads EAGVTQFPSHSVIEKGQTVTLRCDPISGHDNLYWYRRVMGKEIKFLLHFVKESKQDESGMPNNRFLAERTGGTYSTLKVQPAELEDSGVYFCASSHGTGSYFGPGTRLTVT.